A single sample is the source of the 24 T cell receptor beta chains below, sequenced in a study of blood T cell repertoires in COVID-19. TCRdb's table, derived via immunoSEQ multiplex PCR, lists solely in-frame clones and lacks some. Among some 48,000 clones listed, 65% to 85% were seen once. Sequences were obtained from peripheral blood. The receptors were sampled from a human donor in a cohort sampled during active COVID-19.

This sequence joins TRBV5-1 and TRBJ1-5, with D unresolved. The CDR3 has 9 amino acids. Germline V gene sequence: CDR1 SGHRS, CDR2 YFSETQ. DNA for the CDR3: TGCGTCGGTTGTCAGCCCCAGCATTTT. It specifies CVGCQPQHF.

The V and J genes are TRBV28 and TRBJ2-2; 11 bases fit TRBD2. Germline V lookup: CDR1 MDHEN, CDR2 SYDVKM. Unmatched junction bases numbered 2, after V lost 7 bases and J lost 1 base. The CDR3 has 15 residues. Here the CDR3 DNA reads TGTGCCAGCATCGGGACTAGCGGGAACACCGGGGAGCTGTTTTTT. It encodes CASIGTSGNTGELFF.

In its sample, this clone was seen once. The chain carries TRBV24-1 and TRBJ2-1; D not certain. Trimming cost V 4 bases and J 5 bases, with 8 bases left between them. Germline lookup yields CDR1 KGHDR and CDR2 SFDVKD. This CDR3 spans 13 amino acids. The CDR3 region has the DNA TGTGCCACCAGTGAACCGGTCCACAATGAGCAGTTCTTC. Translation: CATSEPVHNEQFF.

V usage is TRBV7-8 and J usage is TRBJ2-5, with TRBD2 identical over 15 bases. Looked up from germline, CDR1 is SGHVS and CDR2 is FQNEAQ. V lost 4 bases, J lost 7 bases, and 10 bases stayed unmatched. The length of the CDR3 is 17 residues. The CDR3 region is CASSSDGLAGGPVTQYF. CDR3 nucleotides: TGTGCCAGCAGCTCAGACGGACTAGCGGGGGGGCCCGTGACCCAGTACTTC.

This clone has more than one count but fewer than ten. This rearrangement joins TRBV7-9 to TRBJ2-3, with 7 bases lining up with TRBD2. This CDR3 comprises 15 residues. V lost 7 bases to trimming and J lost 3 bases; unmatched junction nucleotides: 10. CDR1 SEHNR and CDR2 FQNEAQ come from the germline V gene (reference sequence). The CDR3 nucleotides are TGTGCCAGCACTTTGAGCGGGGCTGGAACAGATACGCAGTATTTT. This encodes CASTLSGAGTDTQYF.

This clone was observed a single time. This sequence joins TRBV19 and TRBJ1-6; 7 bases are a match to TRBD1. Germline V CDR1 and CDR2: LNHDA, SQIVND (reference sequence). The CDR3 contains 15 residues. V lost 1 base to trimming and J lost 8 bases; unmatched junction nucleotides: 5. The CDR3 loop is CASSIAWDSYSPLHF. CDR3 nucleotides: TGTGCCAGTAGTATAGCCTGGGACAGTTATTCACCCCTCCACTTT.

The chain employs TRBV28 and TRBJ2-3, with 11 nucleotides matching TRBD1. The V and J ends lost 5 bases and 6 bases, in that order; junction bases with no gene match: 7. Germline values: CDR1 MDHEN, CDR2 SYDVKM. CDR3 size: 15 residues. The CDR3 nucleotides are TGTGCCAGCAGTCAACCGGGACAGGGGGGGGATACGCAGTATTTT. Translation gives CASSQPGQGGDTQYF.

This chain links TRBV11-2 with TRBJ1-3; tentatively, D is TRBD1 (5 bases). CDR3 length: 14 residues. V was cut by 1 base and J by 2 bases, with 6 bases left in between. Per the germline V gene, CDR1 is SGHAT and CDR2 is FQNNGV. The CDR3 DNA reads TGTGCCAGCAGCTTAGGCAGGGCTGGAAACACCATATATTTT. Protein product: CASSLGRAGNTIYF.

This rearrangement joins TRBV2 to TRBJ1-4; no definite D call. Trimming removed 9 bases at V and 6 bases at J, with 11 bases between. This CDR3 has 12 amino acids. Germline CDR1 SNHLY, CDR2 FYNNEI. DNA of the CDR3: TGTGCCAGTCTCGGCAGGCATGAAAAACTGTTTTTT. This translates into CASLGRHEKLFF.

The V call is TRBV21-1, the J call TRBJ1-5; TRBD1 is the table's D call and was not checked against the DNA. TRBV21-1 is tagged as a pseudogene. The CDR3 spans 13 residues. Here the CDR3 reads CANEGTGAQPQHF. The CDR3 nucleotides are TGTGCCAACGAAGGGACAGGCGCCCAGCCCCAGCATTTT.

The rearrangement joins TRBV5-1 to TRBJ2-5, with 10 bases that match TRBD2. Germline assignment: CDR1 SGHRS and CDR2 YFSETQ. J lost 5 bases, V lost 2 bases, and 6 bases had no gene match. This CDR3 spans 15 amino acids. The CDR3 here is CASSFSGLARETQYF. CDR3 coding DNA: TGCGCCAGCAGCTTCTCGGGACTAGCGAGGGAGACCCAGTACTTC.

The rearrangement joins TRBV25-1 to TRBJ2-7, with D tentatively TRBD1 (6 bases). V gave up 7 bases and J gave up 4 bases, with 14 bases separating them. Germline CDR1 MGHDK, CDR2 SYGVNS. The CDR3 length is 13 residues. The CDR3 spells CASIEGQTYEQYF. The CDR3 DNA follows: TGTGCCAGCATCGAGGGACAAACTTACGAGCAGTACTTC.

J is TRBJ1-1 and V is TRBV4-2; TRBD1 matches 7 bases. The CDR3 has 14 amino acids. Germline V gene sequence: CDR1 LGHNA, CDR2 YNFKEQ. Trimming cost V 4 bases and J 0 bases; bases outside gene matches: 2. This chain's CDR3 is CASSPGGVNTEAFF. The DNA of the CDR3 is TGTGCCAGCAGCCCAGGGGGAGTGAACACTGAAGCTTTCTTT.

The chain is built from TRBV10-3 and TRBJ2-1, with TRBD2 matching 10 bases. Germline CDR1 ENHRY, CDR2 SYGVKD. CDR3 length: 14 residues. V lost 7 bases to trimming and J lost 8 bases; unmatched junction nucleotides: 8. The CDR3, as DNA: TGTGCCATCAAGTGGAGCGGGGGGGCCTATGAGCAGTTCTTC. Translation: CAIKWSGGAYEQFF.

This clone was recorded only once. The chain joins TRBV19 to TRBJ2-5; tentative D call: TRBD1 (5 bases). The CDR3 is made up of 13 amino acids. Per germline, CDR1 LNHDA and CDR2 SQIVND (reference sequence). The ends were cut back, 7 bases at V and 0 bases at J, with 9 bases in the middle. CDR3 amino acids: CASKGVYQETQYF. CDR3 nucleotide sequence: TGTGCCAGTAAAGGGGTGTACCAAGAGACCCAGTACTTC.

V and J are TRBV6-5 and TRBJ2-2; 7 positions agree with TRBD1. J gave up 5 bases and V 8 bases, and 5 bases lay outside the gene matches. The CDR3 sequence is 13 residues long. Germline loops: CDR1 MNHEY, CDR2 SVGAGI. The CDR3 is CASDRRGTGELFF. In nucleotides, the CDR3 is TGTGCCAGCGATCGCAGGGGGACCGGGGAGCTGTTTTTT.

In DNA, the CDR3 is TGTGCCAGCAGCCTTAGCGGGGGGCTTTACAATGAGCAGTTCTTC. Translation: CASSLSGGLYNEQFF. This rearrangement joins TRBV11-2 to TRBJ2-1; 10 bases are shared with TRBD2. V shed 5 bases, J shed 4 bases, and the junction held 5 bases outside the gene matches. CDR1 SGHAT and CDR2 FQNNGV come from the germline V gene. This CDR3 has 15 amino acids.

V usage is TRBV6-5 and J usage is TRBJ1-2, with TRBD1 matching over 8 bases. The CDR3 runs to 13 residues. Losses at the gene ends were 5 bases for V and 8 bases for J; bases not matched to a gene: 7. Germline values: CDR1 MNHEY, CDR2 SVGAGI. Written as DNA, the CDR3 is TGTGCCAGCAGTCCTACAGGGGGAAGGGGCTACACCTTC. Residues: CASSPTGGRGYTF.

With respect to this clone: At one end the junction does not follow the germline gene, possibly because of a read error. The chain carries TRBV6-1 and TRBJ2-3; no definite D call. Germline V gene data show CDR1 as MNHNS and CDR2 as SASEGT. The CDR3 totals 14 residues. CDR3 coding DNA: TGTGCCAGCAGGGAAGTAGCTTATTCAGATACGCAGTATTTT. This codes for CASREVAYSDTQYF.

DNA of the CDR3: TGCAGTGCTAGTCTACAGGCCGGCTACACCTTC. Translated: CSASLQAGYTF. The chain joins TRBV20-1 to TRBJ1-2, with D possibly being TRBD1 (5 bases). V lost 3 bases to trimming and J lost 8 bases, with 10 bases between them. From germline, CDR1 is DFQATT and CDR2 SNEGSKA (reference sequence). The CDR3 has 11 residues.

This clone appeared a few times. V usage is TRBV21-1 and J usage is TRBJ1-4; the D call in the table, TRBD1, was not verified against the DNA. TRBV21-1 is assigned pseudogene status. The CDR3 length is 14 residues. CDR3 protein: CASSPPGQDEKLFF. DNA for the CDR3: TGTGCCAGTTCCCCTCCGGGACAGGATGAAAAACTGTTTTTT.

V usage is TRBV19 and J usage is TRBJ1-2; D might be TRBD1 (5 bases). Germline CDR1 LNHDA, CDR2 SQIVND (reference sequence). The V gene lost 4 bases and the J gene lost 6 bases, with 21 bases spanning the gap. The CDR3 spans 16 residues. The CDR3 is CASSTRQRPPSDGYTF. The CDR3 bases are TGTGCCAGTAGTACCCGACAGCGTCCCCCCTCGGATGGCTACACCTTC.

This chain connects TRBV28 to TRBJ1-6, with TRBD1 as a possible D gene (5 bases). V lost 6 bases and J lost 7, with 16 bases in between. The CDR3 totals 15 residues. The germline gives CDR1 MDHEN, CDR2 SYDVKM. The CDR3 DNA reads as TGTGCCAGCAGCCCTAGACGGGGACTAAATTCACCCCTCCACTTT. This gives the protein CASSPRRGLNSPLHF.

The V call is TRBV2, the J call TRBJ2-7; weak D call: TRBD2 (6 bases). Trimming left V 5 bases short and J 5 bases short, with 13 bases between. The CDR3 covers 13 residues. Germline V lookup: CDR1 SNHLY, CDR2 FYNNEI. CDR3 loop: CASSQGLGHEQYF. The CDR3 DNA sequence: TGTGCCAGCAGTCAGGGACTCGGCCACGAGCAGTACTTC.